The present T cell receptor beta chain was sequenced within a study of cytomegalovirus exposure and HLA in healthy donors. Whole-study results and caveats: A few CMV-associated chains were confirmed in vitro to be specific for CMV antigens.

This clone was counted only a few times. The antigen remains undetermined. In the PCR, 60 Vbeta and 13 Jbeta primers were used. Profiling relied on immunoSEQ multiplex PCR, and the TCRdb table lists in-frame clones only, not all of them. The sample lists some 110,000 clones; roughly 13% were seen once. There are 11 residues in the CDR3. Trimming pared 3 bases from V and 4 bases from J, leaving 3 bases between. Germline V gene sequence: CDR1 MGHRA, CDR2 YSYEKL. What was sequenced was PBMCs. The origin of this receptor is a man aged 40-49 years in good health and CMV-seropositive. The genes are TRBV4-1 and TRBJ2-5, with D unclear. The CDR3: CASSQAETQYF. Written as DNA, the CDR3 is TGCGCCAGCAGCCAGGCAGAGACCCAGTACTTC.